This TCR beta chain came from a study of T cells in localized non-small cell lung cancer. Here immunoSEQ multiplex PCR was the method, and the copy in TCRdb shows in-frame clones only, minus some. The repertoire holds roughly 21,000 clones, with 65% to 85% as singletons. In the case of this clone: Its antigen remains unknown.

Study conclusions and caveats: Higher blood T cell density went with longer overall survival. Researchers found a median around 58 of the top 100 tumor clones in adjacent lung. Because only a single region of the tumor was sequenced, heterogeneity remains possible.

The clonotype originates from a man aged 40 to 75 with stage I lung adenocarcinoma. Specimen: peripheral blood, collected before any cancer treatment.

In nucleotides, the CDR3 is TGTGCCAGCAGCCCTTCTGTAGCGGCAAACACCGGGGAGCTGTTTTTT. Residues: CASSPSVAANTGELFF. The chain carries TRBV4-2 and TRBJ2-2; a weak D match, TRBD2 (6 bases). This CDR3 comprises 16 residues. The germline V and J ends were trimmed by 4 bases and 2 bases, with 14 bases remaining between them. The germline V gene has CDR1 LGHNA and CDR2 YNFKEQ.